The 2 T cell receptor beta chains below were found in one sample sequenced in a study of blood T cell repertoires in COVID-19. The assay was immunoSEQ multiplex PCR, and TCRdb's table has in-frame clones only and misses some. The sample comprises about 94,000 clones, approximately 84% of which are singletons, and approximately 6.8% rests with the top ten. Input material: peripheral blood. These receptor sequences come from a man in his sixties with acute or convalescent COVID-19.

The chain is built from TRBV15 and TRBJ2-1; no clear D gene. The CDR3 has 14 residues. The V gene's germline CDR1 is LNHNV and CDR2 YYDKDF (reference sequence). V lost 0 bases, J lost 3 bases, and 6 bases lay in between. The CDR3 loop reads CATSRDQDYNEQFF. For the CDR3, the DNA is TGTGCCACCAGCAGAGATCAGGACTACAATGAGCAGTTCTTC.

The chain couples TRBV4-3 to TRBJ2-7, with 8 bases matching TRBD1. The CDR3 sequence is 18 residues long. Germline V lookup: CDR1 LGHNA, CDR2 YSLEER. Trimming cost V 0 bases and J 5 bases; bases outside gene matches: 15. This CDR3 is CASSQDRMQGARSDEQYF. CDR3 sequence (DNA): TGCGCCAGCAGCCAAGATCGGATGCAGGGGGCAAGGTCGGACGAGCAGTACTTC.